Here is one T cell receptor (beta chain) with its context. This record comes from a study of OX40 agonist ivuxolimab in advanced cancers. The CDR3 consists of 11 residues. CDR1 and CDR2 from the germline V gene are SNHLY and FYNNEI. V lost 10 bases and J 6 bases, leaving 12 bases between the germline ends. Assay: immunoSEQ multiplex PCR; the TCRdb copy retains only in-frame clones and omits some. Of about 52,000 clones listed, 88% are singletons. This receptor was obtained from an adult with an advanced solid tumor such as melanoma, head and neck, liver or kidney cancer. The rearrangement uses TRBV2 and TRBJ1-2; D is uncertain. The sample consisted of CD4+ or CD8+ T cells sorted from blood, taken in a trial of the OX40 agonist ivuxolimab. CDR3 residues: CANERWDGYTF. DNA for the CDR3: TGTGCCAACGAACGGTGGGATGGCTACACCTTC.